The clone carrying this T cell receptor (beta chain) appeared many times. Its antigen is not identified. The data originate from a study of response to subunit inactivated influenza vaccine. TCRdb re-called the RT-PCR reads through MiXCR, storing one row per CDR3 protein. Of 450,000 to 600,000 distinct CDR3 sequences in the sample, more than 7% were seen once. Germline V CDR1 and CDR2: DFQATT, SNEGSKA (reference sequence). The ends were cut back, 6 bases at V and 2 bases at J, with 10 bases in the middle. The CDR3 consists of 12 residues. Study conclusions and caveats: Authors suggested few new T cells are recruited by each seasonal influenza vaccination.

The material sequenced was PBMCs from blood, taken around 25 months after vaccination. This clonotype was sampled from a man between 45 and 75 years old who received an inactivated influenza vaccine. The chain has TRBV20-1 and TRBJ1-1; TRBD1 might be the D (6 bases). The CDR3 here is CSAQDSNTEAFF. The CDR3 DNA is TGCAGTGCGCAGGACAGTAACACTGAAGCTTTCTTT.